These 9 T cell receptor beta chains share one sample of origin, sequenced in a study of response to subunit inactivated influenza vaccine. TCRdb itself ran the RT-PCR reads through MiXCR, one entry per CDR3 protein. The table lists about 570,000 distinct CDR3 sequences, about 11% of them singletons. The same sample was also studied in work on T cells expressing NK-cell markers. That study reports: cDNA encoding TCR beta was synthesized via 5'RACE template switching incorporating UMIs.

Sequencing used PBMCs from blood, obtained on the day of vaccination. These receptors were taken from a man aged 50 to 60 who received an inactivated influenza vaccine.

This clonotype was counted only a few times. This rearrangement joins TRBV20-1 to TRBJ2-3, with D perhaps being TRBD1 or TRBD2 (6 bases each). CDR3 length equals 15 residues. Germline-derived CDR1 and CDR2 are DFQATT and SNEGSKA (reference sequence). The germline V and J ends were trimmed by 5 bases and 1 base, with 16 bases remaining between them. The CDR3 spells CSALGWGAGTDTQYF. CDR3 coding DNA: TGCAGTGCTCTCGGCTGGGGGGCCGGCACAGATACGCAGTATTTT.

CDR3 residues: CSASLLTYEQYF. CDR3 nucleotides: TGCAGTGCTAGTCTTCTGACCTACGAGCAGTACTTC. The chain couples TRBV20-1 to TRBJ2-7, with unresolved D. V lost 3 bases to trimming and J lost 2 bases, with 8 bases between them. This CDR3 has 12 amino acids. Germline CDR1 and CDR2: DFQATT and SNEGSKA (reference sequence).

This clonotype was observed a handful of times. The rearrangement uses TRBV5-4 and TRBJ2-5; 7 positions agree with TRBD2. This CDR3 contains 15 residues. V shed 0 bases and J 1 base; nucleotides not matched to a gene: 3. CDR1 and CDR2 from the germline V gene are SGHNT and YYREEE (reference sequence). DNA for the CDR3: TGTGCCAGCAGCTTGGCCGGGACTATCCAAGAGACCCAGTACTTC. This sequence encodes CASSLAGTIQETQYF. The variable domain in full, with the rest retrieved from reference TRBV5-4 and TRBJ2-5, is ETGVTQSPTHLIKTRGQQVTLRCSSQSGHNTVSWYQQALGQGPQFIFQYYREEENGRGNFPPRFSGLQFPNYSSELNVNALELDDSALYLCASSLAGTIQETQYFGPGTRLLVL.

To note about this clonotype: Germline is not matched at one junction end, which may reflect a read error. The rearrangement links TRBV2 to TRBJ1-1; 9 bases fit TRBD1. The CDR3 is 13 residues long. Germline assignment: CDR1 SNHLY and CDR2 FYNNEI. Here the CDR3 reads CVADRGERTEAFF. The CDR3 nucleotides are TGCGTTGCCGACAGGGGGGAGCGGACTGAAGCTTTCTTT.

In this sample, this clonotype turned up many times. CDR3 residues: CASSQFATGTYEQYF. The CDR3 nucleotides read TGTGCCAGCAGCCAATTCGCGACAGGGACCTACGAGCAGTACTTC. V is TRBV4-2 and J is TRBJ2-7, with 7 bases identical to TRBD1. Losses at the gene ends were 2 bases for V and 2 bases for J; bases not matched to a gene: 6. The germline V gene encodes CDR1 LGHNA and CDR2 YNFKEQ. The CDR3 has 15 amino acids.

Comment on this clonotype: The DNA is omitted, as the CDR3 cannot be located on it reliably, and the CDR3 follows TCRdb's listing. The chain is built from TRBV2 and TRBJ2-3. The CDR3 comprises 10 residues, both ends counted. From germline, CDR1 is SNHLY and CDR2 FYNNEI. CDR3 region: CATVADTQYF.

This clonotype was detected only a few times. This CDR3 is CASSQDYTGLSNNEQFF. The CDR3 DNA is TGTGCCAGCAGCCAAGACTATACAGGGTTAAGCAACAATGAGCAGTTCTTC. V is TRBV3-1 and J is TRBJ2-1, with D possibly TRBD1 on 6 matching bases. The germline V gene encodes CDR1 LGHDT and CDR2 YNNKEL (reference sequence). With 0 bases removed from V and 5 bases from J, the gap between germline ends came to 17 bases. The length of the CDR3 is 17 residues.

This clonotype was seen only a few times. This sequence joins TRBV29-1 and TRBJ2-7, with 10 bases matching TRBD1. Germline V lookup: CDR1 SQVTM, CDR2 ANQGSEA. This CDR3 comprises 14 residues. The trim removed 7 bases at V and 2 bases at J, leaving 8 bases unmatched. The CDR3: CSARQGTGAYEQYF. The CDR3 region has the DNA TGCAGCGCTCGGCAGGGGACAGGGGCCTACGAGCAGTACTTC.

The table lists this clonotype with many counts. The CDR3 nucleotides are TGCAGTGCGCAAAACCGCCTGAGGACTAACTATGGCTACACCTTC. Protein sequence: CSAQNRLRTNYGYTF. The V gene is TRBV20-1, the J gene TRBJ1-2, with D uncertain. Germline values: CDR1 DFQATT, CDR2 SNEGSKA (reference sequence). The CDR3 extends over 15 amino acids. Trimming stripped 6 bases from V and 0 bases from J, with 17 bases between.